This T cell receptor beta chain was observed in a study of neoadjuvant anti-PD-1 for oral cavity cancer. Background on the study: Nivolumab at 3 mg/kg was mostly given biweekly, three to four doses, pre-surgery.

Whole-study results and caveats: Greater tumor shrinkage accompanied bigger post-treatment sizes of preexisting clones.

The CDR3 has 14 residues. V was pared by 4 bases and J by 5 bases, with 17 bases between. Germline V lookup: CDR1 SQVTM, CDR2 ANQGSEA. This sample's time point: after neoadjuvant nivolumab, at surgical resection. Most tumor samples had 4 to 6 ug input DNA in two replicates. Profiling relied on immunoSEQ multiplex PCR, and the TCRdb table lists in-frame clones only, not all of them. The repertoire holds 20,000 to 25,000 clones, with 35% to 50% as singletons. Notes on this clone: As yet, its antigen is unknown.

Sequenced material: tumor tissue, taken after nivolumab (anti-PD-1) treatment. The chain links TRBV29-1 to TRBJ2-5; the D gene is possibly TRBD2 (6 bases). The sequence came from a person between 35 and 79 years old with oral cavity squamous cell carcinoma. The CDR3 region has the DNA TGCAGCGTTGGAAGCGGGCTGTTGGTGGAGACCCAGTACTTC. This gives the protein CSVGSGLLVETQYF.